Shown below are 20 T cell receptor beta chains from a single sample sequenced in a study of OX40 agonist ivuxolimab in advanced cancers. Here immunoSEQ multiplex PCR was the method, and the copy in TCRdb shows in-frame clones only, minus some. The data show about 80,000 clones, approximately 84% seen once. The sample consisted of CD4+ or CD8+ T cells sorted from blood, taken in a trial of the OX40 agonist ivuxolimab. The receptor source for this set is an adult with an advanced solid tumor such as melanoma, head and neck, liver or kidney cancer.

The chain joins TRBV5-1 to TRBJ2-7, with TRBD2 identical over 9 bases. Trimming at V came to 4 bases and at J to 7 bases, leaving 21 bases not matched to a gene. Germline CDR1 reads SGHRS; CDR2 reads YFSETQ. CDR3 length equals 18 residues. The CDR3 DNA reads TGCGCCAGCAGCGGGGTAGCCATAGCGGGAGAGGACCAAAGGGAGCAGTACTTC. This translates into CASSGVAIAGEDQREQYF.

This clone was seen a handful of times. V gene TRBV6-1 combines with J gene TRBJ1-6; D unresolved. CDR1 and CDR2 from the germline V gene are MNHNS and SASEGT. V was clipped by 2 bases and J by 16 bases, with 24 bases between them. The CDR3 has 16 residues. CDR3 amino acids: CASSESPASLAPKLHF. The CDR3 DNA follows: TGTGCCAGCAGTGAATCCCCGGCCTCTCTTGCACCGAAGCTCCACTTT.

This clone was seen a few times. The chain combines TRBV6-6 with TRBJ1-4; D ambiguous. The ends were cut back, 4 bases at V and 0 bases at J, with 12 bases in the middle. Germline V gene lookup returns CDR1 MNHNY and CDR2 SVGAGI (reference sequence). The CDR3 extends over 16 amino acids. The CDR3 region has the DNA TGTGCCAGCAGTTTTATGCCAGCTGCAACTAATGAAAAACTGTTTTTT. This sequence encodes CASSFMPAATNEKLFF.

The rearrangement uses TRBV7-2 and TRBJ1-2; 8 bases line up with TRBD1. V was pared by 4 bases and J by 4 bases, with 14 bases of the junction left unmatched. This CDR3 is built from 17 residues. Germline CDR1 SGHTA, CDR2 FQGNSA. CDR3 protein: CASSSHGRGPWSYGYTF. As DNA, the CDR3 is TGTGCCAGCAGCTCCCACGGCAGGGGGCCTTGGTCCTATGGCTACACCTTC.

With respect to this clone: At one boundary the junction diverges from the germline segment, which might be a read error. The CDR3 DNA follows: TGTGCCAGCAGCTTGGCGGCAGGGCCAAGAAATTTT. It translates to CASSLAAGPRNF. V usage is TRBV5-6 and J usage is TRBJ1-3; a possible D gene is TRBD1 (5 bases). This CDR3 comprises 12 residues. Germline assignment: CDR1 SGHDT and CDR2 YYEEEE.

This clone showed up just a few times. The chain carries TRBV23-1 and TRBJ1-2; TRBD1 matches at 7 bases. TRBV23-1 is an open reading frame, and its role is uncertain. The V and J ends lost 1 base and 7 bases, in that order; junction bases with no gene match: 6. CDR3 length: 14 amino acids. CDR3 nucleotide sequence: TGCGCCAGCAGTCAATACAGGGGACGGTGTGGCTACACCTTC. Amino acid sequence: CASSQYRGRCGYTF.

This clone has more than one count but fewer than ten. In DNA form, the CDR3 reads TGCGCCAGCAGCCCCAGGGCGGGGGCAGGGTATGAGCAGTTCTTC. Encoded protein: CASSPRAGAGYEQFF. This rearrangement joins TRBV4-1 to TRBJ2-1; the D gene is possibly TRBD2 (7 bases). V was shortened by 4 bases and J by 8 bases, with 18 bases between the two germline ends. This CDR3 has 15 residues. Germline V CDR1 and CDR2: MGHRA, YSYEKL.

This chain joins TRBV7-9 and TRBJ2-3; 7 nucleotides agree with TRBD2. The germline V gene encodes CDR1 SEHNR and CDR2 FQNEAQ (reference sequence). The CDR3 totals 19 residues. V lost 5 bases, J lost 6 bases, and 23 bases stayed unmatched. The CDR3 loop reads CASSDRVLGRSSGFDTQYF. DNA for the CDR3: TGTGCCAGCAGCGACCGGGTCCTAGGACGGTCTAGCGGATTCGATACGCAGTATTTT. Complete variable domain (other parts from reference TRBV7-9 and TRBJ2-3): DTGVSQNPRHKITKRGQNVTFRCDPISEHNRLYWYRQTLGQGPEFLTYFQNEAQLEKSRLLSDRFSAERPKGSFSTLEIQRTEQGDSAMYLCASSDRVLGRSSGFDTQYFGPGTRLTVL.

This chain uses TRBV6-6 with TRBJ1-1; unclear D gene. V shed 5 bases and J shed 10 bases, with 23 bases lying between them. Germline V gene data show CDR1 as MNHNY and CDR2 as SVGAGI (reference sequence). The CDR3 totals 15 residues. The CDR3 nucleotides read TGTGCCAGCAGTCCCACCTCACGAAGGGTTTCGGGAGCTTTCTTT. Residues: CASSPTSRRVSGAFF.

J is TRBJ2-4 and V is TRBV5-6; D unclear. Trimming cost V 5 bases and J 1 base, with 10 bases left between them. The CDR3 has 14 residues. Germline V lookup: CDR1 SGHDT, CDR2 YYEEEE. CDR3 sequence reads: CASRARVAKNIQYF. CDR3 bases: TGTGCCAGCAGGGCTAGAGTGGCCAAAAACATTCAGTACTTC.

The CDR3 loop reads CASSMKFVPGGPSYEQYF. For the CDR3, the DNA is TGTGCCAGTAGTATGAAATTCGTACCGGGAGGGCCCTCCTACGAGCAGTACTTC. This chain uses TRBV19 with TRBJ2-7; TRBD2 matches 8 bases. The CDR3 runs 18 residues. Germline CDR1 is LNHDA and CDR2 is SQIVND (reference sequence). V dropped 3 bases and J dropped 0; count of bases not matched to a gene: 13.

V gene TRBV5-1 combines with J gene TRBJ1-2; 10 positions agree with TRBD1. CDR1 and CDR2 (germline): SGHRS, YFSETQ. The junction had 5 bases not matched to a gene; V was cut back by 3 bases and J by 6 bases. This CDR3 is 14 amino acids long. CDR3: CASSWPGTGDGYTF. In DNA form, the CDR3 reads TGCGCCAGCAGCTGGCCCGGGACAGGGGATGGCTACACCTTC.

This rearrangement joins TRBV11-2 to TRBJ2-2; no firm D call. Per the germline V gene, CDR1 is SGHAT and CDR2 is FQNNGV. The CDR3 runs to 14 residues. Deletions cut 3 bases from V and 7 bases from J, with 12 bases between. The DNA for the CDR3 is TGTGCCAGCAGCTTGATATCAATCGGCGGGGAGCTGTTTTTT. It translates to CASSLISIGGELFF.

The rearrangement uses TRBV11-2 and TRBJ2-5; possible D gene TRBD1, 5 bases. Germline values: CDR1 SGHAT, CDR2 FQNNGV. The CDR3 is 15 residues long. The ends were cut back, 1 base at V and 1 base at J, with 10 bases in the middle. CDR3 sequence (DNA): TGTGCCAGCAGCTTAGGTGGGGCCCTCCAAGAGACCCAGTACTTC. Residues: CASSLGGALQETQYF. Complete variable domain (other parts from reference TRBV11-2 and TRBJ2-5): EAGVAQSPRYKIIEKRQSVAFWCNPISGHATLYWYQQILGQGPKLLIQFQNNGVVDDSQLPKDRFSAERLKGVDSTLKIQPAKLEDSAVYLCASSLGGALQETQYFGPGTRLLVL.

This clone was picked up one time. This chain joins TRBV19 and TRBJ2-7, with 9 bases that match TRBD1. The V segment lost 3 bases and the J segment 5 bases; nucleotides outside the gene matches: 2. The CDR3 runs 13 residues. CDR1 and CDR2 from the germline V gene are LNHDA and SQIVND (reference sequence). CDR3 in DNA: TGTGCCAGTAGTATTCGGACAGGGGACGAGCAGTACTTC. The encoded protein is CASSIRTGDEQYF.

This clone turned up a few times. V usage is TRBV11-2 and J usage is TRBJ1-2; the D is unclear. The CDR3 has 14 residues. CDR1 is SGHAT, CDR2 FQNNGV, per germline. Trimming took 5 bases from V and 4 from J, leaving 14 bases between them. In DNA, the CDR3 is TGTGCCAGCAGCGTGGACGGCGTTCTCTATGGCTACACCTTC. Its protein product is CASSVDGVLYGYTF.

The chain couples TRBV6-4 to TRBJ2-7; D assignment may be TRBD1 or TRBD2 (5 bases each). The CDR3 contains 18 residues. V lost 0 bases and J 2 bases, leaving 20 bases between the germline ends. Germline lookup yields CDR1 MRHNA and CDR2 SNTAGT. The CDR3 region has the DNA TGTGCCAGCAGTGACTCGGGGGAGTTGCTTCCCGTGACCTACGAGCAGTACTTC. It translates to CASSDSGELLPVTYEQYF.

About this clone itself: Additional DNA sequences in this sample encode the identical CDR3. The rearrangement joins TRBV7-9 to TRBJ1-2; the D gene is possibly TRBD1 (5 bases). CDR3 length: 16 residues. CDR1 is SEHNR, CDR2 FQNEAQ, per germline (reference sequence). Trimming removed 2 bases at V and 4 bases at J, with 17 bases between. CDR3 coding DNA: TGTGCCAGCAGCTTAAACGGTGACAGAGGTCTCTATGGCTACACCTTC. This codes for CASSLNGDRGLYGYTF.

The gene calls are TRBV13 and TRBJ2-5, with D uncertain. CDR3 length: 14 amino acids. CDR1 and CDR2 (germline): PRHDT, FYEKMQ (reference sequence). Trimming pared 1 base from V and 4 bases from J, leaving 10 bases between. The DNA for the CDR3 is TGTGCCAGCAGCTTAGCAGGTTTCGGAGAGACCCAGTACTTC. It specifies CASSLAGFGETQYF.

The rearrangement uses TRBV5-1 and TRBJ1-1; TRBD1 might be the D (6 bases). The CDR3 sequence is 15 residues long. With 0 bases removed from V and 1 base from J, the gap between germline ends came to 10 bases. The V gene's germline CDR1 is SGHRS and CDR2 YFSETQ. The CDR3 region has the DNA TGCGCCAGCAGCTTGGCGCAACAGGGGAACACTGAAGCTTTCTTT. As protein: CASSLAQQGNTEAFF. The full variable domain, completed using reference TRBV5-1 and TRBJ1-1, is KAGVTQTPRYLIKTRGQQVTLSCSPISGHRSVSWYQQTPGQGLQFLFEYFSETQRNKGNFPGRFSGRQFSNSRSEMNVSTLELGDSALYLCASSLAQQGNTEAFFGQGTRLTVV.